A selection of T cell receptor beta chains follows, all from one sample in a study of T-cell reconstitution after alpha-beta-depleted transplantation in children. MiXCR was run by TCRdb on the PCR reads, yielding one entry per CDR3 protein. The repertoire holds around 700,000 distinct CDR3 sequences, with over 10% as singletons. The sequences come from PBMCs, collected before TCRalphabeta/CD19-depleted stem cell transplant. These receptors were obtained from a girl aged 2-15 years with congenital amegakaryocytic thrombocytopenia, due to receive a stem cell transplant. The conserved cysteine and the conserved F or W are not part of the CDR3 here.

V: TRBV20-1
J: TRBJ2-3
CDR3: SARPGGNSDTQY

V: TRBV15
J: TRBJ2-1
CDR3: ATSRVFQGALEQF

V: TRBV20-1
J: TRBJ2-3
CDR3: SAGYRDGGTDTQY

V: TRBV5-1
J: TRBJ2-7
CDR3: ASSFRGAGEQY

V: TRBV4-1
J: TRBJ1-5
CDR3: ASSYRDRGNQPQH

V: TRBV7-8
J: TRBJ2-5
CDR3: ASSLVWAHRGETQY

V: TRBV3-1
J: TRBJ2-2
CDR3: ASSQDQWAGELF

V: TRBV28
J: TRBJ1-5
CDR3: ASSPATGGSNQPQH

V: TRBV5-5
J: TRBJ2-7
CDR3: AGAREDFTYEQY

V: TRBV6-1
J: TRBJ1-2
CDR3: ASREAGAYGYT

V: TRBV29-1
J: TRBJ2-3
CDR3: SSGQGATDTQY